This TCR beta chain was sequenced in a study of shared clonotypes between healthy human individuals. Study as a whole: The composition of the donors was a couple of women and a few men aged 18 to 49.

This table comes from immunoSEQ multiplex PCR, and its TCRdb copy is limited to in-frame clones, with some not included. Among approximately 480,000 clones, roughly 85% were seen once, and the ten largest hold approximately 12%. The V gene's germline CDR1 is SGHTS and CDR2 YDEGEE. The CDR3 totals 16 residues. Trimming removed 5 bases from V and 0 bases from J, with 14 bases in between. Donation came from healthy HIV-negative adults that had no recent acute infections or vaccinations. Researchers drew on about 100 million PBMCs for genomic DNA from unsorted samples. About this clone: Its antigen is still unknown.

Study-level points and caveats: In having few donors, the study represented limited genetic and exposure-history diversity.

This chain joins TRBV5-8 and TRBJ1-4; D is uncertain. The specimen was PBMCs. This TCR was sampled from a woman in her 40s in good health. Some clones in this sample may be carry-over from other donors' samples. The CDR3 DNA reads TGTGCCAGCAGACTAGAAGGCGCAGCAACTAATGAAAAACTGTTTTTT. Its protein is CASRLEGAATNEKLFF.